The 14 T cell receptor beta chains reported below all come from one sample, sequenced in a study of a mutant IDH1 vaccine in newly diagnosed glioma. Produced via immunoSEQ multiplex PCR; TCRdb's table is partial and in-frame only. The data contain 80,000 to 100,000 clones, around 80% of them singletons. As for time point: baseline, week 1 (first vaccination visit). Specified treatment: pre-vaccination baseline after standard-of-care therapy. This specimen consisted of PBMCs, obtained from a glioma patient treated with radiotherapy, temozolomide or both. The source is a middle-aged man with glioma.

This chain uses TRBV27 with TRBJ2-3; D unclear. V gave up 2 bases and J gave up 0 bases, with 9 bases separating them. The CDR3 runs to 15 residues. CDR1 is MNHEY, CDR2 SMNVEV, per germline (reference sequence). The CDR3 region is CASSLSSPSTDTQYF. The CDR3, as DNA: TGTGCCAGCAGTTTAAGCTCCCCGAGCACAGATACGCAGTATTTT.

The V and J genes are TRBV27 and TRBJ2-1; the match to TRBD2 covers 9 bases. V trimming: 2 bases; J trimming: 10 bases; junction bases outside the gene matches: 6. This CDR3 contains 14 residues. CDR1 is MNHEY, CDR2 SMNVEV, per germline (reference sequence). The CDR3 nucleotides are TGTGCCAGCAGTTTAGGAACTAGCGGGCCAGAGCAGTTCTTC. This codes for CASSLGTSGPEQFF.

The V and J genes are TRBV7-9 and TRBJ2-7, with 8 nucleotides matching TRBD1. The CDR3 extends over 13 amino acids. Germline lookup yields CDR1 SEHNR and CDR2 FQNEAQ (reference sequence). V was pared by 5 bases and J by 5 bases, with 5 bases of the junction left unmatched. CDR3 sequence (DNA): TGTGCCAGCAGCCCCGGACAGGGCCACGAGCAGTACTTC. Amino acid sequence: CASSPGQGHEQYF.

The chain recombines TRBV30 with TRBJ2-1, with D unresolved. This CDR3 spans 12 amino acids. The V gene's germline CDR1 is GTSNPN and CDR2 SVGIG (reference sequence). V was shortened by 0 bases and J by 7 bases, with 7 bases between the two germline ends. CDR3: CAWSVLGNEQFF. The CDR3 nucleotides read TGTGCCTGGAGTGTACTCGGTAATGAGCAGTTCTTC.

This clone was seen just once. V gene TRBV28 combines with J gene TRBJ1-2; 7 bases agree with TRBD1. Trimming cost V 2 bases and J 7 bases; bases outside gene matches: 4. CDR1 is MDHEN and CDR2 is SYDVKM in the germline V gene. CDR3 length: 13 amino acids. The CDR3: CASSLQGVFGYTF. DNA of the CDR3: TGTGCCAGCAGTTTACAGGGGGTCTTTGGCTACACCTTC.

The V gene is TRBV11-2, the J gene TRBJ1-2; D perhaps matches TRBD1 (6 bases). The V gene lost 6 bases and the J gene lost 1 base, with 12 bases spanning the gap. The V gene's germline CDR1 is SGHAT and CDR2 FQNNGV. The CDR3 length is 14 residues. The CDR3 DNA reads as TGTGCCAGCAGTCTGGGACAAATTAACTATGGCTACACCTTC. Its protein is CASSLGQINYGYTF.

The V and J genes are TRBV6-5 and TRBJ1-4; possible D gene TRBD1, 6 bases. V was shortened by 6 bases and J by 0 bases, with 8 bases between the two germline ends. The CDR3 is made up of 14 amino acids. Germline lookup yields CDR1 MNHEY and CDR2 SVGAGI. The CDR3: CASRQGSTNEKLFF. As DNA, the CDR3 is TGTGCCAGCAGGCAGGGGTCAACTAATGAAAAACTGTTTTTT.

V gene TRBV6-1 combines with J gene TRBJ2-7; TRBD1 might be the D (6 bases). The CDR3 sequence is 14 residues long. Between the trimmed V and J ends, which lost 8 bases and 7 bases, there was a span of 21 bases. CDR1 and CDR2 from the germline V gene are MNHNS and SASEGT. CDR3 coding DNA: TGTGCCAGCTACCCCCCCCGAGACAGGAGGGAGCAGTACTTC. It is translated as CASYPPRDRREQYF.

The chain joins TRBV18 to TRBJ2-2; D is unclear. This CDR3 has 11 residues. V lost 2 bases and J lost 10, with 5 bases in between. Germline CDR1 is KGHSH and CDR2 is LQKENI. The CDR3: CASSPSVELFF. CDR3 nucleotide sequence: TGTGCCAGCTCACCAAGTGTGGAGCTGTTTTTT.

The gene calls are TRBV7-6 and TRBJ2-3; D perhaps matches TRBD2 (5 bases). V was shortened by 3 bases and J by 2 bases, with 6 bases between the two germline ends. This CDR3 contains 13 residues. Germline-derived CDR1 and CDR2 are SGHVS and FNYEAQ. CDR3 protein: CASSLRDTDTQYF. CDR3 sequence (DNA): TGTGCCAGCAGCTTGAGGGACACAGATACGCAGTATTTT.

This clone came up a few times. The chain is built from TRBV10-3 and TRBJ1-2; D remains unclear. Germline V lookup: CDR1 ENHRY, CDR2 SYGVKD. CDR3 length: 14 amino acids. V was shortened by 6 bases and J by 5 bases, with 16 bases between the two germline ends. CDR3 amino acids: CAIRARDRDYGYTF. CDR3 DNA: TGTGCCATCAGGGCCCGGGATAGGGATTATGGCTACACCTTC.

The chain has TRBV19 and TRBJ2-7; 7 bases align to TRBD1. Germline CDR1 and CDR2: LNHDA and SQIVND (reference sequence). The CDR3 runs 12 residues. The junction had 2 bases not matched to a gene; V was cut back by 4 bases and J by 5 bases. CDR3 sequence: CASSKQGNEQYF. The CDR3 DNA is TGTGCCAGTAGTAAACAGGGGAACGAGCAGTACTTC.

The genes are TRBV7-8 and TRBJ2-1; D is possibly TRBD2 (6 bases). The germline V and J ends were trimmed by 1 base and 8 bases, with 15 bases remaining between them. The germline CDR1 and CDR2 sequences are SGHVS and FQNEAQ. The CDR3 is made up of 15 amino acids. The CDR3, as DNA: TGTGCCAGCAGCTTAGGGCAGGTTCAGCGGGATGAGCAGTTCTTC. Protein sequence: CASSLGQVQRDEQFF. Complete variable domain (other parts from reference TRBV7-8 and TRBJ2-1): GAGVSQSPRYKVAKRGQDVALRCDPISGHVSLFWYQQALGQGPEFLTYFQNEAQLDKSGLPSDRFFAERPEGSVSTLKIQRTQQEDSAVYLCASSLGQVQRDEQFFGPGTRLTVL.

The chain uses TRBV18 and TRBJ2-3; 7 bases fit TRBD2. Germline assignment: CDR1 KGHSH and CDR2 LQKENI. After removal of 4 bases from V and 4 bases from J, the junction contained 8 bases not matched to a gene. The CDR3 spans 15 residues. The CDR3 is CASSLGLVQADTQYF. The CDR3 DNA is TGTGCCAGCTCACTAGGACTAGTCCAGGCAGATACGCAGTATTTT.